What follows are 18 T cell receptor beta chains derived from one specimen sequenced in a study of regulatory T cells in long-lasting Graves disease. This sample's time point: newly diagnosed GD, antithyroid drugs for less than 3 months. Following extraction of RNA from PBMCs, that RNA was used to make the TCR library. Investigators prepared the TCR beta libraries by applying iRepertoire HTBI primers and Arm-PCR of CDR3 regions. TCRdb passed the multiplex PCR reads through MiXCR, listing each CDR3 protein once. The sample yields roughly 520,000 distinct CDR3 sequences, around 12% seen once. This sample also appeared in a second study, on T cells in Graves' hyperthyroidism and ophthalmopathy.

The material was peripheral blood mononuclear cells (PBMCs), obtained at new diagnosis, from a patient treated with antithyroid drugs. These receptor sequences come from a woman aged 25 to 39 with Graves disease.

Many counts were recorded for this clonotype. The V gene is TRBV27, the J gene TRBJ2-3; D may match TRBD1 or TRBD2 (5 bases each). Germline loops: CDR1 MNHEY, CDR2 SMNVEV (reference sequence). The V end lost 5 bases, the J end lost 2 bases, and 11 bases lay between the germline ends. The CDR3 runs 14 residues. CDR3 in amino acids: CASSPGLPTDTQYF. CDR3 DNA sequence: TGTGCCAGCAGTCCGGGGCTTCCCACAGATACGCAGTATTTT.

This clonotype has a handful of counts. The CDR3 sequence: CASSLTLAADSYNEQFF. CDR3 DNA: TGTGCCAGTAGTCTAACCCTAGCGGCGGATTCCTACAATGAGCAGTTCTTC. The chain has TRBV19 and TRBJ2-1, with 7 bases aligning to TRBD2. CDR1 LNHDA and CDR2 SQIVND come from the germline V gene (reference sequence). This CDR3 is 17 amino acids long. The junction had 11 bases not matched to a gene; V was cut back by 5 bases and J by 1 base.

The rearrangement joins TRBV28 to TRBJ2-4; either TRBD1 or TRBD2 may fit D (5 bases each). Germline V gene lookup returns CDR1 MDHEN and CDR2 SYDVKM. CDR3 length equals 14 residues. V was trimmed by 6 bases and J by 6 bases, leaving 15 bases between them. The CDR3 protein is CASSSRGRGNIQYF. Here the CDR3 DNA reads TGTGCCAGCAGCTCCCGGGGCCGTGGAAACATTCAGTACTTC.

There are a few counts of this clonotype. The chain recombines TRBV6-5 with TRBJ1-1; TRBD1 might be the D (6 bases). Looked up from germline, CDR1 is MNHEY and CDR2 is SVGAGI. The CDR3 is 15 amino acids. V lost 0 bases and J 1 base, leaving 9 bases between the germline ends. CDR3 bases: TGTGCCAGCAGTTACTCCAAGACAGGGAACACTGAAGCTTTCTTT. Translated, it gives CASSYSKTGNTEAFF.

This clonotype was counted ten times or more. Here the CDR3 reads CSLIGDGETQYF. Written as DNA, the CDR3 is TGCAGCTTGATAGGGGACGGTGAGACCCAGTACTTC. The chain recombines TRBV29-1 with TRBJ2-5; possibly TRBD1 or TRBD2 for D (5 bases each). The CDR3 consists of 12 residues. Trimming left V 8 bases short and J 5 bases short, with 15 bases between. CDR1 is SQVTM and CDR2 is ANQGSEA in the germline V gene.

About this clonotype itself: A much bigger clone sits one base away, suggesting this may be a read error. This chain connects TRBV18 to TRBJ2-7, with 7 bases matching TRBD1. The length of the CDR3 is 12 residues. V lost 6 bases to trimming and J lost 2 bases; unmatched junction nucleotides: 1. The germline CDR1 and CDR2 sequences are KGHSH and LQKENI. CDR3 amino acids: CASSTGAYEQYF. In nucleotides, the CDR3 is TGTGCCAGCTCTACAGGGGCCTACGAGCAGTACTTC.

This clonotype was counted at least ten times. J is TRBJ2-1 and V is TRBV28, with D unresolved. This CDR3 spans 14 amino acids. Germline V gene data show CDR1 as MDHEN and CDR2 as SYDVKM. The V end lost 2 bases, the J end lost 8 bases, and 13 bases lay between the germline ends. CDR3: CASSLRLTQDEQFF. DNA for the CDR3: TGTGCCAGCAGTTTAAGGCTCACCCAGGATGAGCAGTTCTTC.

This clonotype showed up just a few times. The rearrangement links TRBV4-3 to TRBJ1-5; D unresolved. The CDR3 runs 16 residues. V was cut by 2 bases and J by 4 bases, with 15 bases left in between. The germline V gene encodes CDR1 LGHNA and CDR2 YSLEER. The CDR3 region has the DNA TGCGCCAGCAGCCAATTGCCCCTCCAACTAAATCAGCCCCAGCATTTT. Protein product: CASSQLPLQLNQPQHF.

This clonotype was seen at least ten times. This rearrangement joins TRBV12-3 or TRBV12-4 to TRBJ2-3; no firm D call. Trimming shortened V by 6 bases and J by 2 bases, and 9 bases separated the two germline ends. CDR3 length: 13 residues. As DNA, the CDR3 is TGTGCCAGCAGAATGCCAATCACAGATACGCAGTATTTT. Translated, it gives CASRMPITDTQYF.

This clonotype was detected ten times or more. The chain uses TRBV10-2 and TRBJ2-3; 12 bases map to TRBD2. V trimming: 4 bases; J trimming: 4 bases; junction bases outside the gene matches: 12. There are 18 residues in the CDR3. Germline V gives CDR1 WSHSY, CDR2 SAAADI. The CDR3 DNA is TGCGCCAGCAGTGCCGCACCTAAGACTAGCGGGAGATCAGATACGCAGTATTTT. Its translation: CASSAAPKTSGRSDTQYF.

The sample holds many counts of this clonotype. The J gene is TRBJ2-3, the V gene TRBV7-2; D gene uncertain. V lost 1 base and J 1 base, leaving 6 bases between the germline ends. CDR3 length: 14 amino acids. The V gene's germline CDR1 is SGHTA and CDR2 FQGNSA. DNA of the CDR3: TGTGCCAGCAGCTTAGTTCGGGGCACAGATACGCAGTATTTT. Its translation: CASSLVRGTDTQYF.

In this sample, this clonotype turned up a few times. This rearrangement joins TRBV5-5 to TRBJ2-2, with a weak D call TRBD2 (5 bases). Deletions cut 5 bases from V and 6 bases from J, with 17 bases between. The germline CDR1 and CDR2 sequences are SGHKS and YYEKEE (reference sequence). This CDR3 is built from 15 residues. The CDR3, as DNA: TGTGCCAGCAGTCCCCCGGGGATCGGAGCCGGGGAGCTGTTTTTT. This codes for CASSPPGIGAGELFF.

This clonotype has just a few counts. The gene calls are TRBV7-3 and TRBJ2-7, with 10 bases matching TRBD2. Germline assignment: CDR1 SGHTA and CDR2 FQGTGA. The CDR3 consists of 16 residues. Trimming took 2 bases from V and 2 from J; bases not matched to a gene: 6. The CDR3 DNA follows: TGTGCCAGCAGCTTATATCCTAGCGGGAGCCCCTACGAGCAGTACTTC. Translating gives CASSLYPSGSPYEQYF.

This clonotype was counted at least ten times. This chain uses TRBV5-1 with TRBJ1-4, with a tentative D call TRBD1 (6 bases). The CDR3 loop spans 13 amino acids. With 5 bases removed from V and 12 bases from J, the gap between germline ends came to 17 bases. The V gene's germline CDR1 is SGHRS and CDR2 YFSETQ. The CDR3 DNA reads as TGCGCCAGCAGAACAGGGCCCGGAGAAGAACTGTTTTTT. Its protein is CASRTGPGEELFF.

This clonotype was detected ten times or more. The chain employs TRBV6-1 and TRBJ1-5; no firm D call. Trimming stripped 11 bases from V and 6 bases from J, with 8 bases between. The CDR3 extends over 10 amino acids. Germline V CDR1 and CDR2: MNHNS, SASEGT. CDR3 sequence reads: CAGPGQPQHF. The DNA of the CDR3 is TGTGCCGGTCCGGGTCAGCCCCAGCATTTT.

This clonotype showed up many times. The chain carries TRBV20-1 and TRBJ2-1; D gene ambiguous. V lost 1 base and J lost 3, with 13 bases in between. The CDR3 extends over 15 amino acids. Germline-derived CDR1 and CDR2 are DFQATT and SNEGSKA (reference sequence). The CDR3 here is CSARGGSSVYNEQFF. The DNA of the CDR3 is TGCAGTGCTAGAGGAGGTAGCTCTGTCTACAATGAGCAGTTCTTC.

This clonotype was seen at least ten times. The chain recombines TRBV7-3 with TRBJ2-2; D gene unclear. This CDR3 is built from 12 residues. V lost 5 bases and J lost 6, with 7 bases in between. Germline V gene data show CDR1 as SGHTA and CDR2 as FQGTGA. The chain's CDR3 is CASSPYAGELFF. The CDR3 DNA is TGTGCCAGCAGCCCATACGCCGGGGAGCTGTTTTTT.

As concerns this clonotype: Germline is not matched at one junction end, which may reflect a read error. V and J are TRBV20-1 and TRBJ2-2; no clear D gene. The CDR3 sequence is 15 residues long. Germline lookup yields CDR1 DFQATT and CDR2 SNEGSKA (reference sequence). CDR3 residues: CSARDPGLNTEELFF. CDR3 nucleotide sequence: TGCAGTGCTAGAGATCCCGGGCTGAACACCGAGGAGCTGTTTTTT.